This T cell receptor beta chain is drawn from a study of blood T cell repertoires in COVID-19. Study-level background: Whether acute or convalescent, the COVID-19 samples came from the United States, Italy and Spain. T cells, B-cell-depleted T cells, or PBMCs provided the cDNA or gDNA that served as material.

In the original analysis: Using reference gene primer amplification, nucleated cell counts were estimated. Sequencing was performed with immunoSEQ multiplex PCR; in TCRdb, only in-frame clones are kept and a portion is missing. For V, J and clone size, that table is used; D and trimming come from the DNA. The sample records roughly 49,000 clones, 87% being singletons. Germline V gives CDR1 KGHSH, CDR2 LQKENI. V lost 6 bases to trimming and J lost 4 bases, with 17 bases between them. This CDR3 contains 15 residues. The clonotype comes from a man between 50 and 59 years old with active COVID-19. This rearrangement joins TRBV18 to TRBJ2-3, with a possible D match to TRBD2 (6 bases). Sequencing was done on a sample of peripheral blood. The CDR3 is CASSPSTAGSDTQYF. In DNA form, the CDR3 reads TGTGCCAGCTCTCCCTCGACAGCGGGCTCAGATACGCAGTATTTT.